The clone carrying this T cell receptor beta chain was recorded many times. As yet, its antigen is unknown. CD4+ cells of the naive, central memory, regulatory and stem cell-like memory types were sorted via CD45RO/CCR7/CD25/CD127/CD95/CD27. V dropped 6 bases and J dropped 1; count of bases not matched to a gene: 5. Germline V gene lookup returns CDR1 SQVTM and CDR2 ANQGSEA. This CDR3 comprises 13 residues. The investigators reverse transcribed all of the isolated RNA, so they sequenced expressed TCRB transcripts. Sequenced by immunoSEQ multiplex PCR; TCRdb stores in-frame clones only, minus some. The data contain about 140,000 clones, 6.9% of them singletons. This entry belongs to a study of beta chain features in type 1 diabetes. Study-level results: It was among patients, rather than healthy donors, that naive, central memory and Treg TCRB repertoires appeared more similar. Insertion counts at VDJ junctions were lower in type 1 diabetes patients, who also showed more deletions there.

This receptor was taken from a woman aged 25 to 39 in good health. V is TRBV29-1 and J is TRBJ1-1, with 7 bases matching TRBD1. The sample consisted of central memory CD4+ T cells from blood. The CDR3 DNA reads TGCAGCGTCTCGACAGGGCCGAACACTGAAGCTTTCTTT. Amino acids: CSVSTGPNTEAFF.